A selection of T cell receptor beta chains follows, all from one sample in a study of shared clonotypes between healthy human individuals. TCRdb's table, derived via immunoSEQ multiplex PCR, lists solely in-frame clones and lacks some. The profile shows roughly 1,500,000 clones, 98% of them singletons. Sequencing was done on a sample of naive CD4+ T cells sorted from blood. These receptors all stem from a man aged 25 to 40 in good health. The CDR3 runs from the conserved cysteine through the conserved F or W. A D gene is named only where the DNA matches it firmly. The size field is filled for only some rows; it gives once, few, many or a size class.

V gene	D gene	J gene	clone size	CDR3 protein	CDR3 DNA
TRBV19	TRBD1	TRBJ1-4	once	CASSIAGQRGIEKLFF	TGTGCCAGTAGTATAGCGGGACAGCGGGGGATTGAAAAACTGTTTTTT
TRBV18	TRBD2	TRBJ2-3	-	CASSPLAGGSNGDTQYF	TGTGCCAGCTCACCACTAGCGGGAGGGTCGAATGGAGATACGCAGTATTTT
TRBV28	TRBD2	TRBJ2-7	-	CASSIILAESSYEQYF	TGTGCCAGCAGTATAATACTAGCGGAAAGCTCCTACGAGCAGTACTTC
TRBV9	-	TRBJ1-3	-	CASSSPGSGNTIYF	TGTGCCAGCAGCTCCCCAGGCTCTGGAAACACCATATATTTT
TRBV28	-	TRBJ1-4	-	CASSLDRLVQKLFF	TGTGCCAGCAGTTTAGACAGATTGGTGCAAAAACTGTTTTTT
TRBV9	-	TRBJ2-7	-	CASSEGLGGLYEQYF	TGTGCCAGCAGCGAGGGGCTCGGGGGGCTCTACGAGCAGTACTTC
TRBV18	-	TRBJ2-2	-	CASSPPESYTGELFF	TGTGCCAGCTCACCACCTGAGAGTTACACCGGGGAGCTGTTTTTT
TRBV5-1	TRBD1	TRBJ2-3	once	CASLLTGTGDPDTQYF	TGCGCCAGCCTCTTAACCGGGACAGGGGATCCAGATACGCAGTATTTT
TRBV5-1	-	TRBJ2-3	-	CASSIDRRTDTQYF	TGCGCCAGCAGCATAGACAGGCGCACAGATACGCAGTATTTT
TRBV15	-	TRBJ1-2	-	CATSRDKPSGRRGYTF	TGTGCCACCAGCAGAGACAAGCCCTCAGGGCGGCGGGGCTACACCTTC
TRBV5-6	-	TRBJ2-1	-	CASGRRAPHNEQFF	TGTGCCAGCGGTAGGAGGGCCCCCCACAATGAGCAGTTCTTC
TRBV28	TRBD2	TRBJ2-1	-	CASRKFPSGTSGTNEQFF	TGTGCCAGCAGGAAGTTCCCGAGTGGGACTAGCGGGACCAATGAGCAGTTCTTC
TRBV5-1	-	TRBJ2-7	few	CASSSAYEQYF	TGCGCCAGCAGCTCCGCCTACGAGCAGTACTTC
TRBV5-1	TRBD2	TRBJ2-3	-	CASSVSGSSTDTQYF	TGCGCCAGCAGCGTTAGCGGGTCTAGCACAGATACGCAGTATTTT
TRBV18	-	TRBJ1-3	-	CASSTSGNSISGNTIYF	TGTGCCAGCTCAACCTCAGGGAATTCAATCTCTGGAAACACCATATATTTT
TRBV7-9	-	TRBJ2-7	-	CASSRLAYSYEQYF	TGTGCCAGCAGCCGCCTAGCGTACTCCTACGAGCAGTACTTC
TRBV7-2	TRBD2	TRBJ2-7	-	CASSRLAGDEQYF	TGTGCCAGCAGCCGACTAGCGGGAGACGAGCAGTACTTC
TRBV19	-	TRBJ2-6	-	CASSWPGENSGANVLTF	TGTGCCAGTAGTTGGCCGGGGGAAAACTCTGGGGCCAACGTCCTGACTTTC
TRBV19	-	TRBJ2-7	-	CASSTGYEQYF	TGTGCCAGTAGTACGGGGTACGAGCAGTACTTC
TRBV25-1	TRBD1	TRBJ1-2	-	CASSGQGAGYGYTF	TGTGCCAGCAGTGGACAGGGGGCCGGATATGGCTACACCTTC
TRBV10-2	-	TRBJ2-1	-	CASRSATPTLRNEQFF	TGCGCCAGCAGATCGGCAACGCCTACCCTTAGAAATGAGCAGTTCTTC
TRBV28	-	TRBJ2-7	-	CASSQMYEQYF	TGTGCCAGCAGCCAAATGTACGAGCAGTACTTC
TRBV1	-	TRBJ2-5	-	CTSSHRAGGRETQYF	TGCACCAGCAGCCATAGAGCGGGAGGGCGGGAGACCCAGTACTTC
TRBV11-3	-	TRBJ2-7	once	CASSSKTGYEQYF	TGTGCCAGCAGCTCCAAGACAGGCTACGAGCAGTACTTC
TRBV10-3	-	TRBJ1-4	-	CAISEPGELAEKLFF	TGTGCCATCAGTGAGCCTGGGGAGCTAGCCGAAAAACTGTTTTTT
TRBV6-6	TRBD2	TRBJ2-2	-	CASSHSASGSSGELFF	TGTGCCAGCAGTCACTCGGCTAGCGGGAGTTCCGGGGAGCTGTTTTTT
TRBV28	TRBD2	TRBJ2-1	-	CASRRRTSANEQFF	TGTGCCAGCAGACGTCGGACTAGCGCCAATGAGCAGTTCTTC
TRBV18	-	TRBJ2-7	-	CASSPTSKGSYEQYF	TGTGCCAGCTCACCTACATCGAAGGGGTCCTACGAGCAGTACTTC
TRBV4-1	TRBD2	TRBJ2-4	-	CASGTSPFGKNIQYF	TGCGCCAGCGGGACTAGCCCCTTTGGCAAAAACATTCAGTACTTC
TRBV18	-	TRBJ1-2	-	CASSPVPRDGYTF	TGTGCCAGCTCACCAGTCCCCAGGGATGGCTACACCTTC
TRBV19	TRBD1	TRBJ1-5	-	CASSIAGGNQPQHF	TGTGCCAGTAGTATAGCAGGGGGTAATCAGCCCCAGCATTTT
TRBV14	TRBD2	TRBJ2-3	-	CASSQDTSGTSGRAGNTQYF	TGTGCCAGCAGCCAAGACACCTCCGGGACTAGCGGGAGGGCCGGAAATACGCAGTATTTT
TRBV20-1	-	TRBJ2-3	-	CSARTDTQYF	TGCAGTGCAAGGACAGATACGCAGTATTTT
TRBV4-3	TRBD2	TRBJ2-7	-	CASSQLRGRAYEQYF	TGCGCCAGCAGCCAGCTCCGAGGGAGGGCCTACGAGCAGTACTTC
TRBV2	TRBD2	TRBJ2-7	-	CASSVSSGSVYEQYF	TGTGCCAGCAGTGTTTCTAGCGGGAGTGTATACGAGCAGTACTTC
TRBV28	TRBD2	TRBJ2-1	-	CASSLGPLGLAGGRNEQFF	TGTGCCAGCAGTTTGGGTCCCCTAGGACTAGCGGGAGGTCGGAATGAGCAGTTCTTC